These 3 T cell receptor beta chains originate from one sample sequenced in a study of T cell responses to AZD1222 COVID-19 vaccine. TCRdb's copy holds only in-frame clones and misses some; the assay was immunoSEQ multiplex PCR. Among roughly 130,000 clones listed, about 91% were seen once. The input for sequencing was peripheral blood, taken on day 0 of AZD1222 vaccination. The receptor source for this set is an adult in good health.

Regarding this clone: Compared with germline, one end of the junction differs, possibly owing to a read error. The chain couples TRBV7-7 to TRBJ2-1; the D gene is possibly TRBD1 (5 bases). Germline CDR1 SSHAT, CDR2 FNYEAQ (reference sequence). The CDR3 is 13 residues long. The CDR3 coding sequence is TGTGCTAGCAGCTTGGGGCCAGGAAATGAGCAGTTCTTC. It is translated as CASSLGPGNEQFF.

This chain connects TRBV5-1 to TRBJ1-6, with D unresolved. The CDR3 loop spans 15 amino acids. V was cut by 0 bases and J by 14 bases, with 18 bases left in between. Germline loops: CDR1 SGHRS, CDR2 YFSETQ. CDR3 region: CASSLDRPGNSALHF. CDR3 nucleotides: TGCGCCAGCAGCTTGGATCGACCTGGGAATTCGGCCCTCCACTTT.

This CDR3 is CASSLELWDRGLGGYTF. In DNA, the CDR3 is TGTGCCAGCAGCTTAGAGTTGTGGGACAGGGGTTTAGGTGGCTACACCTTC. The chain employs TRBV11-2 and TRBJ1-2; 10 bases are a match to TRBD1. Per the germline V gene, CDR1 is SGHAT and CDR2 is FQNNGV. V shed 0 bases and J 7 bases; nucleotides not matched to a gene: 11. The CDR3 has 17 residues. Full variable domain (rest looked up from reference TRBV11-2 and TRBJ1-2): EAGVAQSPRYKIIEKRQSVAFWCNPISGHATLYWYQQILGQGPKLLIQFQNNGVVDDSQLPKDRFSAERLKGVDSTLKIQPAKLEDSAVYLCASSLELWDRGLGGYTFGSGTRLTVV.